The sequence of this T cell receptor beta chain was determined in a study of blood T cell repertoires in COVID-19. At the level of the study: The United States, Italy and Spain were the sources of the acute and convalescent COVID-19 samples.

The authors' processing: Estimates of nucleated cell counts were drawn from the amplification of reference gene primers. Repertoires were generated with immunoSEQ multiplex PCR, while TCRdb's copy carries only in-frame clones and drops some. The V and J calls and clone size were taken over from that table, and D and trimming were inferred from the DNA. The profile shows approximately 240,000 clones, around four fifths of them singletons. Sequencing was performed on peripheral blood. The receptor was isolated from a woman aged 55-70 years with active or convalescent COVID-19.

CDR3 DNA sequence: TGTGCCAGCAGGGAGAGACAGCACCAAGAGACCCAGTACTTC. Its translation: CASRERQHQETQYF. The V and J genes are TRBV6-1 and TRBJ2-5, with D perhaps matching TRBD1 (5 bases). With 6 bases removed from V and 0 bases from J, the gap between germline ends came to 11 bases. The CDR3 contains 14 residues. Germline assignment: CDR1 MNHNS and CDR2 SASEGT.